Listed here are 13 T cell receptor beta chains from one sample, sequenced in a study of T cells in Graves' hyperthyroidism and ophthalmopathy. RNA transcripts gave rise to amplified TCR beta CDR3 regions. A set of HTBI primers served as the primers for a first-round RT-PCR of the TCR CDR3. TCRdb called the multiplex PCR reads again in MiXCR, with one record for every CDR3 protein. The table has fewer than 400,000 distinct CDR3 sequences, 16% seen once. Sequenced material: blood. All receptors come from a man aged 25 to 40 with Graves' hyperthyroidism.

As concerns this clonotype: A much larger clone lies a single base off, so this may be a read error. The chain combines TRBV7-6 with TRBJ2-1; D unclear. CDR3 length: 18 residues. Germline V CDR1 and CDR2: SGHVS, FNYEAQ. The chain's CDR3 is CGSSFLFGDPSSYNEQFF. CDR3 DNA: TGTGGCAGCAGCTTCTTGTTTGGCGACCCGAGCTCCTACAATGAGCAGTTCTTC.

This clonotype was detected ten times or more. The chain is built from TRBV5-1 and TRBJ2-2; D is possibly TRBD1 (5 bases). The CDR3 loop spans 16 amino acids. Germline loops: CDR1 SGHRS, CDR2 YFSETQ. V was clipped by 2 bases and J by 4 bases, with 15 bases between them. DNA for the CDR3: TGCGCCAGCAGCTTCCTACCCCTAAGGGGCACCGGGGAGCTGTTTTTT. This encodes CASSFLPLRGTGELFF. Full variable domain (rest looked up from reference TRBV5-1 and TRBJ2-2): KAGVTQTPRYLIKTRGQQVTLSCSPISGHRSVSWYQQTPGQGLQFLFEYFSETQRNKGNFPGRFSGRQFSNSRSEMNVSTLELGDSALYLCASSFLPLRGTGELFFGEGSRLTVL.

The gene calls are TRBV27 and TRBJ2-3; 8 nucleotides agree with TRBD2. V shed 7 bases and J 3 bases; nucleotides not matched to a gene: 9. Per the germline V gene, CDR1 is MNHEY and CDR2 is SMNVEV (reference sequence). The CDR3 is 15 amino acids. DNA for the CDR3: TGTGCCAGCACCCCCCCGGGACTAGGGACAGATACGCAGTATTTT. The encoded protein is CASTPPGLGTDTQYF.

This clonotype was recorded at least ten times. The chain links TRBV20-1 to TRBJ1-1, with a tentative D call TRBD1 (5 bases). The germline CDR1 and CDR2 sequences are DFQATT and SNEGSKA (reference sequence). This CDR3 is 11 amino acids long. V was clipped by 4 bases and J by 10 bases, with 13 bases between them. The CDR3 DNA reads TGCAGTGCTACTACAGGAGTGAGAGCTTTCTTT. The encoded protein is CSATTGVRAFF.

This clonotype was detected ten times or more. The rearrangement uses TRBV5-1 and TRBJ2-3; D call uncertain. Germline-derived CDR1 and CDR2 are SGHRS and YFSETQ. This CDR3 spans 12 amino acids. V was trimmed by 7 bases and J by 1 base, leaving 7 bases between them. The CDR3 DNA reads as TGCGCCAGCCGTACAGGCACAGATACGCAGTATTTT. Translation: CASRTGTDTQYF.

Only a few counts were recorded for this clonotype. The chain is built from TRBV6-1 and TRBJ1-5; tentative D call: TRBD1 (5 bases). V shed 5 bases and J shed 0 bases, with 17 bases lying between them. Germline V lookup: CDR1 MNHNS, CDR2 SASEGT. This CDR3 is built from 17 residues. Here the CDR3 DNA reads TGTGCCAGCAGTTATGACAGCCCCTGGGTTAGCAATCAGCCCCAGCATTTT. Protein product: CASSYDSPWVSNQPQHF.

The rearrangement uses TRBV3-1 and TRBJ2-7; a weak D match, TRBD2 (5 bases). Germline CDR1 and CDR2: LGHDT and YNNKEL (reference sequence). V lost 0 bases and J 3 bases, leaving 15 bases between the germline ends. CDR3 size: 16 residues. CDR3 sequence (DNA): TGTGCCAGCAGCCAAGATAATGGGGAGTGGCTCTACGAGCAGTACTTC. It yields the protein CASSQDNGEWLYEQYF.

The gene calls are TRBV28 and TRBJ2-5; TRBD2 aligns across 8 bases. The CDR3 runs to 12 residues. Germline V gene sequence: CDR1 MDHEN, CDR2 SYDVKM. With 5 bases clipped from V and 5 bases from J, the junction kept 1 base outside the gene matches. CDR3 protein: CASSSGSETQYF. CDR3 sequence (DNA): TGTGCCAGCAGTAGCGGGAGTGAGACCCAGTACTTC.

The table lists this clonotype with many counts. The rearrangement joins TRBV12-3 or TRBV12-4 to TRBJ2-7, with TRBD1 matching 9 bases. The CDR3 covers 14 residues. V gave up 5 bases and J gave up 1 base; unmatched junction bases: 3. The CDR3 here is CASSQQGASYEQYF. The CDR3 nucleotides read TGTGCCAGCAGTCAACAGGGGGCTTCCTACGAGCAGTACTTC.

The rearrangement uses TRBV9 and TRBJ1-4; D might be TRBD1 (5 bases). The CDR3 is made up of 16 amino acids. The germline gives CDR1 SGDLS, CDR2 YYNGEE. V lost 4 bases and J lost 7, with 20 bases in between. This CDR3 reads CASSPPNQGGGEKLFF. DNA of the CDR3: TGTGCCAGCAGCCCCCCCAACCAGGGAGGCGGTGAAAAACTGTTTTTT.

This clonotype was picked up many times. The chain uses TRBV7-9 and TRBJ2-3; 8 bases align to TRBD2. The V gene end was trimmed by 4 bases and the J gene end by 1 base; junction bases not matched to a gene: 4. CDR1 and CDR2 (germline): SEHNR, FQNEAQ (reference sequence). The CDR3 has 15 residues. In DNA, the CDR3 is TGTGCCAGCAGCTCCACTAGCGGCCGCACAGATACGCAGTATTTT. Its protein is CASSSTSGRTDTQYF.

This clonotype appeared a few times. The chain combines TRBV6-1 with TRBJ2-6; no firm D call. V was clipped by 8 bases and J by 0 bases, with 17 bases between them. CDR3 size: 17 residues. Germline values: CDR1 MNHNS, CDR2 SASEGT. CDR3 DNA sequence: TGTGCCAGCTCGGACCGCTCCCGTTTCTCTGGGGCCAACGTCCTGACTTTC. This gives the protein CASSDRSRFSGANVLTF.

This clonotype has more than one count but fewer than ten. V is TRBV25-1 and J is TRBJ1-6; D is uncertain. The V gene lost 1 base and the J gene lost 7 bases, with 8 bases spanning the gap. In germline, CDR1 is MGHDK, CDR2 SYGVNS. The CDR3 has 14 residues. This CDR3 is CASSESLSNSPLHF. The CDR3, as DNA: TGTGCCAGCAGTGAATCTCTTTCCAATTCACCCCTCCACTTT.